One and the same sample provided the 25 T cell receptor beta chains below, sequenced in a study of T cell responses to AZD1222 COVID-19 vaccine. Generated by immunoSEQ multiplex PCR, the TCRdb table keeps only in-frame clones and is missing some. Counted here are some 150,000 clones, about 87% occurring once; the ten biggest clones make up about 3.7%. Sequences were derived from peripheral blood, sampled on day 0 of MenACWY control vaccination. These receptors all come from an adult in good health.

The V and J genes are TRBV30 and TRBJ2-1; D is unclear. V was shortened by 1 base and J by 9 bases, with 7 bases between the two germline ends. Germline V gives CDR1 GTSNPN, CDR2 SVGIG (reference sequence). The CDR3 consists of 11 residues. DNA of the CDR3: TGTGCCTGGAGTGCCGAAATTGAGCAGTTCTTC. Translated: CAWSAEIEQFF.

This chain uses TRBV6-5 with TRBJ1-4, with TRBD1 matching 8 bases. V was clipped by 6 bases and J by 8 bases; unmatched bases: 11. The CDR3 has 15 residues. Per the germline V gene, CDR1 is MNHEY and CDR2 is SVGAGI. Written as DNA, the CDR3 is TGTGCCAGCAGCCCGGGACAGGCGAAAGAAGAAAAACTGTTTTTT. This sequence encodes CASSPGQAKEEKLFF.

V and J are TRBV3-1 (or the pseudogene TRBV3-2) and TRBJ2-3, with 13 bases identical to TRBD2. V was pared by 0 bases and J by 2 bases, with 11 bases of the junction left unmatched. This CDR3 is 20 amino acids long. Germline CDR1 reads LGHDT; CDR2 reads YNNKEL (reference sequence). The CDR3 protein is CASSQDIRWGLAGLTDTQYF. As DNA, the CDR3 is TGTGCCAGCAGCCAAGATATTCGGTGGGGACTAGCGGGGCTCACAGATACGCAGTATTTT.

This clone was seen a single time. This sequence joins TRBV11-3 and TRBJ1-1, with D unresolved. The V and J ends lost 8 bases and 2 bases respectively, with 12 bases between them. The CDR3 has 13 amino acids. Germline V gene sequence: CDR1 SGHNT, CDR2 YENEEA. The CDR3 DNA sequence: TGTGCCAGCGGCCCACGGGCCAACACTGAAGCTTTCTTT. Translation: CASGPRANTEAFF.

This chain joins TRBV11-3 and TRBJ1-2; 8 nucleotides align to TRBD1. Germline values: CDR1 SGHNT, CDR2 YENEEA. This CDR3 is built from 13 residues. V dropped 6 bases and J dropped 6; count of bases not matched to a gene: 6. The CDR3 spells CASSHRGIHGYTF. The CDR3 coding sequence is TGTGCCAGCAGTCACAGGGGGATTCATGGCTACACCTTC.

The rearrangement joins TRBV7-2 to TRBJ1-1, with a weak D call TRBD1 (5 bases). The CDR3 consists of 13 residues. V was trimmed by 1 base and J by 10 bases, leaving 13 bases between them. Germline V gene lookup returns CDR1 SGHTA and CDR2 FQGNSA. The CDR3 sequence is CASSLGRAQIAFF. The CDR3 bases are TGTGCCAGCAGCTTAGGCAGGGCTCAAATAGCTTTCTTT.

The rearrangement joins TRBV2 to TRBJ2-1, with D maybe TRBD2 (6 bases). The germline V gene has CDR1 SNHLY and CDR2 FYNNEI. The CDR3 contains 13 residues. Trimming removed 11 bases from V and 6 bases from J, with 17 bases in between. The DNA for the CDR3 is TGTGCCGGTCTTAGCGCGGGGTCCAATGAGCAGTTCTTC. This translates into CAGLSAGSNEQFF.

The chain recombines TRBV28 with TRBJ1-1, with a possible D match to TRBD1 (5 bases). Germline-derived CDR1 and CDR2 are MDHEN and SYDVKM. This CDR3 is 16 amino acids long. Trimming took 4 bases from V and 4 from J, leaving 19 bases between them. CDR3 region: CASSSPSGAGSTEAFF. The DNA for the CDR3 is TGTGCCAGCAGTTCTCCCTCCGGGGCAGGGAGCACTGAAGCTTTCTTT.

The chain is built from TRBV7-2 and TRBJ2-7; 9 bases align to TRBD1. V trimming: 5 bases; J trimming: 5 bases; junction bases outside the gene matches: 10. The V gene's germline CDR1 is SGHTA and CDR2 FQGNSA. This CDR3 region has 15 residues. CDR3 in amino acids: CASSTMGDRAHEQYF. DNA for the CDR3: TGTGCCAGCAGCACGATGGGGGACAGGGCCCACGAGCAGTACTTC.

V gene TRBV4-3 combines with J gene TRBJ1-2; 9 positions match TRBD1. Germline CDR1 reads LGHNA; CDR2 reads YSLEER. The CDR3 has 16 residues. V gave up 1 base and J gave up 4 bases; unmatched junction bases: 7. This chain's CDR3 is CASSQAPGTGTYGYTF. The CDR3 DNA follows: TGCGCCAGCAGCCAAGCCCCCGGGACAGGGACCTATGGCTACACCTTC.

In nucleotides, the CDR3 is TGTGCCAGCAGCTTGGGGGAGTATTACGAGCAGTACTTC. This codes for CASSLGEYYEQYF. This chain links TRBV5-4 with TRBJ2-7, with D possibly TRBD2 on 5 matching bases. Germline CDR1 and CDR2: SGHNT and YYREEE (reference sequence). CDR3 length: 13 amino acids. The V end lost 0 bases, the J end lost 4 bases, and 8 bases lay between the germline ends.

The chain employs TRBV11-2 and TRBJ1-2; the D is unclear. Germline values: CDR1 SGHAT, CDR2 FQNNGV. The CDR3 is made up of 12 amino acids. Trimming stripped 3 bases from V and 8 bases from J, with 10 bases between. For the CDR3, the DNA is TGTGCCAGCAGCTTGAGCGAAACGGGCTACACCTTC. Translating gives CASSLSETGYTF.

V usage is TRBV14 and J usage is TRBJ2-5; the D is unclear. V was clipped by 4 bases and J by 4 bases, with 7 bases between them. The CDR3 has 12 amino acids. Germline V lookup: CDR1 SGHDN, CDR2 FVKESK. Here the CDR3 reads CASSPRGETQYF. In nucleotides, the CDR3 is TGTGCCAGCAGCCCCCGTGGAGAGACCCAGTACTTC.

J is TRBJ1-6 and V is TRBV21-1. TRBV21-1 is a recognized pseudogene. The CDR3 runs to 15 residues. CDR3 nucleotide sequence: TGTGCCAGCAGCAAACTCCTAGGTTCGCGGTTGGCCCTCCACTTT. This translates into CASSKLLGSRLALHF.

CDR3 protein: CASSPGTPTYEQYF. As DNA, the CDR3 is TGTGCCAGCAGCCCAGGGACCCCTACCTACGAGCAGTACTTC. The gene calls are TRBV5-4 and TRBJ2-7, with D tentatively TRBD1 or TRBD2 (5 bases each). Looked up from germline, CDR1 is SGHNT and CDR2 is YYREEE (reference sequence). V was cut by 4 bases and J by 2 bases, with 13 bases left in between. CDR3 size: 14 residues.

The chain uses TRBV19 and TRBJ1-2, with 8 bases aligning to TRBD1. The ends lost 5 bases at V and 3 bases at J; junction bases unmatched: 5. The CDR3 has 14 residues. The germline CDR1 and CDR2 sequences are LNHDA and SQIVND (reference sequence). CDR3 residues: CASSPGQGDYGYTF. In nucleotides, the CDR3 is TGTGCCAGTAGTCCCGGACAGGGCGACTATGGCTACACCTTC.

This chain uses TRBV6-5 with TRBJ2-1; TRBD1 matches 7 bases. Germline CDR1 MNHEY, CDR2 SVGAGI. The CDR3 extends over 15 amino acids. J was trimmed by 2 bases and V by 4 bases; bases with no gene match: 5. The CDR3, as DNA: TGTGCCAGCAGTTCCACAGGGGCCCCCTACAATGAGCAGTTCTTC. Protein product: CASSSTGAPYNEQFF.

The gene calls are TRBV7-9 and TRBJ1-1; maybe TRBD1 (5 bases). Germline values: CDR1 SEHNR, CDR2 FQNEAQ (reference sequence). The CDR3 extends over 16 amino acids. V was pared by 5 bases and J by 1 base, with 17 bases between. The CDR3 loop is CASSPRQLNRNTEAFF. In DNA, the CDR3 is TGTGCCAGCAGCCCTAGACAGTTAAATAGGAACACTGAAGCTTTCTTT.

This clone was observed a single time. V usage is TRBV7-9 and J usage is TRBJ2-2; D remains unclear. The V end was cut by 2 bases, the J end by 1 base, with 5 bases between. The CDR3 loop spans 14 amino acids. Germline V gives CDR1 SEHNR, CDR2 FQNEAQ (reference sequence). CDR3 loop: CASSLQENTGELFF. The CDR3, as DNA: TGTGCCAGCAGCTTACAGGAGAACACCGGGGAGCTGTTTTTT.

The chain is built from TRBV24-1 and TRBJ2-2; D may be TRBD1 (6 bases). The ends were cut back, 9 bases at V and 1 base at J, with 11 bases in the middle. The CDR3 is 14 amino acids. Germline V gives CDR1 KGHDR, CDR2 SFDVKD. The CDR3 DNA is TGTGCCACCCGACCGACAGGGAACACCGGGGAGCTGTTTTTT. Its translation: CATRPTGNTGELFF.

The chain has TRBV28 and TRBJ2-7, with D perhaps matching TRBD1 (6 bases). This CDR3 has 14 residues. CDR1 MDHEN and CDR2 SYDVKM come from the germline V gene. V lost 6 bases and J lost 0, with 12 bases in between. The CDR3 DNA sequence: TGTGCCAGCAGAGAGACAGGCCGCTCCTACGAGCAGTACTTC. It codes for CASRETGRSYEQYF.

The rearrangement uses TRBV7-8 and TRBJ2-5; possibly TRBD2 for D (6 bases). V was shortened by 6 bases and J by 5 bases, with 19 bases between the two germline ends. Germline values: CDR1 SGHVS, CDR2 FQNEAQ. The CDR3 has 15 amino acids. This CDR3 is CASSSTAGPRETQYF. CDR3 DNA sequence: TGTGCCAGCAGTTCGACAGCGGGCCCCAGGGAGACCCAGTACTTC.

The chain recombines TRBV5-1 with TRBJ2-2; D may be TRBD2 (5 bases). CDR1 is SGHRS and CDR2 is YFSETQ in the germline V gene. V lost 4 bases, J lost 4 bases, and 11 bases lay in between. The CDR3 has 14 amino acids. The CDR3 nucleotides read TGCGCCAGCAGCCGTGACTACTCCACCGGGGAGCTGTTTTTT. Protein sequence: CASSRDYSTGELFF.

The chain joins TRBV7-9 to TRBJ1-3, with 7 nucleotides matching TRBD1. CDR3 length: 13 residues. Germline CDR1 reads SEHNR; CDR2 reads FQNEAQ (reference sequence). The V gene end was trimmed by 5 bases and the J gene end by 4 bases; junction bases not matched to a gene: 2. CDR3 bases: TGTGCCAGCAGCAGGGGGCACGGAAACACCATATATTTT. Residues: CASSRGHGNTIYF.

The chain links TRBV27 to TRBJ1-2, with D possibly TRBD1 on 6 matching bases. CDR3 length: 18 amino acids. Per germline, CDR1 MNHEY and CDR2 SMNVEV (reference sequence). Trimming pared 5 bases from V and 4 bases from J, leaving 26 bases between. The CDR3 coding sequence is TGTGCCAGCAGTCCACAGAATTCTGCAGGGGCGAGTAGCTATGGCTACACCTTC. Encoded protein: CASSPQNSAGASSYGYTF.